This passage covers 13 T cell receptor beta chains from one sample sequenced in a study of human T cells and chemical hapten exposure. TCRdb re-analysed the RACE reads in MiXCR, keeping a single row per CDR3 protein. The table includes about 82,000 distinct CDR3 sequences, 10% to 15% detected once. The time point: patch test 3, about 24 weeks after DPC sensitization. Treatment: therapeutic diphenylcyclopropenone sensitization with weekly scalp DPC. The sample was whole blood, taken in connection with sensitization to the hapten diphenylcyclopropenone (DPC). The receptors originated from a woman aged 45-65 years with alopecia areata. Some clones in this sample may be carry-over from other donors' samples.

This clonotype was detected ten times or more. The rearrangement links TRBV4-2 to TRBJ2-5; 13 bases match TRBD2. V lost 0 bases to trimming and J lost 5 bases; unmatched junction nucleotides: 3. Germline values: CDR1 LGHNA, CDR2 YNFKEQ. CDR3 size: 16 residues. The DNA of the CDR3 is TGTGCCAGCAGCCAAGAGACTAGCGGGAGGATGGAGACCCAGTACTTC. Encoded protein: CASSQETSGRMETQYF.

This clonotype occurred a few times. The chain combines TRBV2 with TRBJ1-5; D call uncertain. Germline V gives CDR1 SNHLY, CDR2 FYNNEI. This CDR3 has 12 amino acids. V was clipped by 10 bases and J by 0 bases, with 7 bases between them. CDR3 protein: CATSDSNQPQHF. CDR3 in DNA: TGTGCCACCTCAGATAGCAATCAGCCCCAGCATTTT. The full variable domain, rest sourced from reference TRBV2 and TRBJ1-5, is EPEVTQTPSHQVTQMGQEVILRCVPISNHLYFYWYRQILGQKVEFLVSFYNNEISEKSEIFDDQFSVERPDGSNFTLKIRSTKLEDSAMYFCATSDSNQPQHFGDGTRLSIL.

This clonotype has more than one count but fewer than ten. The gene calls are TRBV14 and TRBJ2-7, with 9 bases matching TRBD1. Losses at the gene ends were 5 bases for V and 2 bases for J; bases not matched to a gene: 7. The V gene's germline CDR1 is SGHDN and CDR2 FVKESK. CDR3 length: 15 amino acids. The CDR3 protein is CASSDRGSWTYEQYF. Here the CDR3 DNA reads TGTGCCAGCAGCGACAGGGGGAGTTGGACCTACGAGCAGTACTTC.

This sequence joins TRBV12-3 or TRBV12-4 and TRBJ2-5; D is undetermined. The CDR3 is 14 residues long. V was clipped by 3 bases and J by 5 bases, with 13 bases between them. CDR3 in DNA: TGTGCCAGCAGTTTCTCCAGCATTGTCGAGACCCAGTACTTC. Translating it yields CASSFSSIVETQYF.

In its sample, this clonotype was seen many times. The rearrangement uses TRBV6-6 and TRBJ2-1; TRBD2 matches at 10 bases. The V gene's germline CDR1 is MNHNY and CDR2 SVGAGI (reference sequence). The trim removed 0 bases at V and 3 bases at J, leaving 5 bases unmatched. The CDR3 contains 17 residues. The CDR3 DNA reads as TGTGCCAGCAGTTACTCGGACACTAGCGGGATCTACAATGAGCAGTTCTTC. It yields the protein CASSYSDTSGIYNEQFF.

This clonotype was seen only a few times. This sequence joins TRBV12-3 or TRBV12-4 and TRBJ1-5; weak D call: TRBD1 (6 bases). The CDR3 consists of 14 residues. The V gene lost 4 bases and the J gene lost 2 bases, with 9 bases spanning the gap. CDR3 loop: CASSSGVGNQPQHF. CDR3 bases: TGTGCCAGCAGTTCAGGGGTTGGCAATCAGCCCCAGCATTTT.

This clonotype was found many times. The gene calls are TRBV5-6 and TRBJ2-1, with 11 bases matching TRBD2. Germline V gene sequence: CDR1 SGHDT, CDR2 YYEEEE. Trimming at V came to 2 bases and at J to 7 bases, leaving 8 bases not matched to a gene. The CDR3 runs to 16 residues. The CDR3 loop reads CASSFLTSGVGNEQFF. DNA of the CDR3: TGTGCCAGCAGCTTTTTGACTAGCGGGGTGGGGAATGAGCAGTTCTTC.

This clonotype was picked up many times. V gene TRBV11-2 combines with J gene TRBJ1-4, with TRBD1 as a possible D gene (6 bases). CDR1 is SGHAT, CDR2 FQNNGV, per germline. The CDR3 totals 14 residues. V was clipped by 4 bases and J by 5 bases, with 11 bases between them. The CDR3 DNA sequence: TGTGCCAGCAGCTCCGGACAGCAGAATGAAAAACTGTTTTTT. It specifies CASSSGQQNEKLFF.

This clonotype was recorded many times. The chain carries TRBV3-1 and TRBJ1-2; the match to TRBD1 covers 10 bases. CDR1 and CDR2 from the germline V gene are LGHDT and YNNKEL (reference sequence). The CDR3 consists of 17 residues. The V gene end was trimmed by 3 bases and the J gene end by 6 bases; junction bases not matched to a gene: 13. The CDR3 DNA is TGTGCCAGCAGCCAGATGGGACAGGGGATCTCTTCCAATGGCTACACCTTC. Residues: CASSQMGQGISSNGYTF.

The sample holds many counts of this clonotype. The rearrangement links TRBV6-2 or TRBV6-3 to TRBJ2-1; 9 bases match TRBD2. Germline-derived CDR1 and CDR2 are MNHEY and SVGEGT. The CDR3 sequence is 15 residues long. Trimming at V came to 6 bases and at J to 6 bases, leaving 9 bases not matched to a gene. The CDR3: CASSPSAGGRNEQFF. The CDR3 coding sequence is TGTGCCAGCAGCCCATCCGCGGGAGGGCGCAATGAGCAGTTCTTC.

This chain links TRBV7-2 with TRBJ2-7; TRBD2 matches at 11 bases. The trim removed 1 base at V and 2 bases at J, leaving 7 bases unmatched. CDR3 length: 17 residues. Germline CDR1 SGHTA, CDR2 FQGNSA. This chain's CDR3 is CASSLDVAGGLTYEQYF. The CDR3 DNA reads TGTGCCAGCAGCTTAGATGTAGCGGGAGGGCTAACCTACGAGCAGTACTTC.

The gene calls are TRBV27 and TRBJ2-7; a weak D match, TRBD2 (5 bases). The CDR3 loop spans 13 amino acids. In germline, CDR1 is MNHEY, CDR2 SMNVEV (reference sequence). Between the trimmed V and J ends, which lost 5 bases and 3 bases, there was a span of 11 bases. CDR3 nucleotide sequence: TGTGCCAGCAGTCGGACTTACCACTACGAGCAGTACTTC. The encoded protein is CASSRTYHYEQYF.

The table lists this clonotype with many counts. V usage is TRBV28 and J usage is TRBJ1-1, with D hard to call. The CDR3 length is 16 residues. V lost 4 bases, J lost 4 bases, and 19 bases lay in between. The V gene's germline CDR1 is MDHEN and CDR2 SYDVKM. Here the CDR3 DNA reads TGTGCCAGCAGTTCAGTGACACCGGTGGCTAGCACTGAAGCTTTCTTT. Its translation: CASSSVTPVASTEAFF.